This TCR beta chain emerged from a study of cytomegalovirus exposure and HLA in healthy donors. Study details: Of 300 to 500 genotyped donors, roughly 81% grouped in the Caucasian-associated ancestry cluster.

There are a few counts of this clone. The antigen is unknown. Study findings and constraints: CMV serostatus was the sole immune exposure information available. About 87% or about 30% of the time was how often most TCR beta V segments were productive, according to an earlier analysis.

CDR1 is LNHDA and CDR2 is SQIVND in the germline V gene (reference sequence). V shed 8 bases and J shed 4 bases, with 14 bases lying between them. This CDR3 contains 14 residues. The PCR contained 60 Vbeta and 13 Jbeta primers. Profiled with immunoSEQ multiplex PCR; TCRdb holds only in-frame clones, not every one. The table records around 110,000 clones, approximately 80% of them present only once. This receptor was identified in a male donor in good health and CMV-seronegative. The sample taken for sequencing was PBMCs. V gene TRBV19 combines with J gene TRBJ2-2; D is unresolved. The CDR3 DNA reads TGTGCCAGTGCCGGTAGATCGGGCACCGGGGAGCTGTTTTTT. This translates into CASAGRSGTGELFF. Combining the CDR3 with reference TRBV19 and TRBJ2-2 gives the whole variable domain DGGITQSPKYLFRKEGQNVTLSCEQNLNHDAMYWYRQDPGQGLRLIYYSQIVNDFQKGDIAEGYSVSREKKESFPLTVTSAQKNPTAFYLCASAGRSGTGELFFGEGSRLTVL.